These 17 T cell receptor beta chains came from one sample sequenced in a study of technical replicates of blood from a few donors. Clones were sequenced by immunoSEQ multiplex PCR, and TCRdb holds only the in-frame ones, with some missing. Of about 97,000 clones listed, nearly 96% are singletons. Sequencing used T cells isolated from PBMCs. These receptors all come from a human donor in good health.

This sequence joins TRBV11-2 and TRBJ2-1; tentative D call: TRBD2 (6 bases). Germline-derived CDR1 and CDR2 are SGHAT and FQNNGV. Trimming took 5 bases from V and 2 from J, leaving 25 bases between them. The CDR3 extends over 19 amino acids. The CDR3, as DNA: TGTGCCAGCAGCCCCGAGATTCCGGGAGCGAAAAGTGCCTACAATGAGCAGTTCTTC. Residues: CASSPEIPGAKSAYNEQFF.

The rearrangement links TRBV13 to TRBJ1-1; D may be TRBD1 (5 bases). V was pared by 5 bases and J by 7 bases, with 14 bases between. Germline V gene lookup returns CDR1 PRHDT and CDR2 FYEKMQ (reference sequence). This CDR3 is 13 amino acids long. The CDR3 loop is CASSPGRGSEAFF. The CDR3 DNA sequence: TGTGCCAGCAGCCCGGGGAGGGGTAGTGAAGCTTTCTTT.

The chain carries TRBV18 and TRBJ1-1, with unresolved D. Trimming shortened V by 2 bases and J by 0 bases, and 10 bases separated the two germline ends. Germline CDR1 reads KGHSH; CDR2 reads LQKENI. The CDR3 covers 15 residues. DNA of the CDR3: TGTGCCAGCTCACCAAGAGACTCACTGAACACTGAAGCTTTCTTT. Amino acid sequence: CASSPRDSLNTEAFF.

The rearrangement uses TRBV5-1 and TRBJ2-2; 8 bases align to TRBD1. The V gene's germline CDR1 is SGHRS and CDR2 YFSETQ. The V segment lost 5 bases and the J segment 1 base; nucleotides outside the gene matches: 13. This CDR3 has 18 residues. The chain's CDR3 is CASSWDRYRDKNTGELFF. The CDR3 nucleotides read TGCGCCAGCAGTTGGGACAGGTATCGCGACAAGAACACCGGGGAGCTGTTTTTT.

This chain uses TRBV4-1 with TRBJ1-6, with D perhaps TRBD1 (5 bases). Trimming shortened V by 5 bases and J by 9 bases, and 11 bases separated the two germline ends. This CDR3 contains 13 residues. Germline CDR1 MGHRA, CDR2 YSYEKL. The CDR3 protein is CASSSTDPSPLHF. The CDR3 DNA follows: TGCGCCAGCAGCTCGACAGATCCTTCACCCCTCCACTTT.

This clone has only one observation. The V gene is TRBV27, the J gene TRBJ2-1; D gene ambiguous. The germline V and J ends were trimmed by 0 bases and 6 bases, with 12 bases remaining between them. Germline CDR1 reads MNHEY; CDR2 reads SMNVEV (reference sequence). The CDR3 is 15 residues long. The CDR3 sequence: CASSLSQYKINEQFF. CDR3 coding DNA: TGTGCCAGCAGTTTATCCCAGTATAAGATCAATGAGCAGTTCTTC.

J is TRBJ2-7 and V is TRBV27; no definite D call. Germline V lookup: CDR1 MNHEY, CDR2 SMNVEV (reference sequence). The CDR3 sequence is 14 residues long. Trimming took 7 bases from V and 2 from J, leaving 15 bases between them. DNA for the CDR3: TGTGCCAGCACCGCGCTCCTACCACCCTACGAGCAGTACTTC. It is translated as CASTALLPPYEQYF.

This clone was found once. The rearrangement joins TRBV2 to TRBJ1-6; unclear D gene. CDR1 is SNHLY and CDR2 is FYNNEI in the germline V gene. The CDR3 length is 15 residues. V shed 2 bases and J shed 7 bases, with 12 bases lying between them. This chain's CDR3 is CASSEIHSGNSPLHF. The CDR3 DNA reads TGTGCCAGCAGTGAAATTCACAGCGGGAATTCACCCCTCCACTTT. Together with reference TRBV2 and TRBJ1-6, the CDR3 gives the full variable domain: EPEVTQTPSHQVTQMGQEVILRCVPISNHLYFYWYRQILGQKVEFLVSFYNNEISEKSEIFDDQFSVERPDGSNFTLKIRSTKLEDSAMYFCASSEIHSGNSPLHFGNGTRLTVT.

The genes are TRBV2 and TRBJ1-5; the D is unclear. Trimming cost V 3 bases and J 4 bases, with 10 bases left between them. Germline lookup yields CDR1 SNHLY and CDR2 FYNNEI. CDR3 length: 14 amino acids. The CDR3 sequence: CASSDLGRNQPQHF. The DNA for the CDR3 is TGTGCCAGCAGTGATTTGGGGAGGAATCAGCCCCAGCATTTT.

V usage is TRBV9 and J usage is TRBJ2-5, with 11 bases that match TRBD2. V lost 0 bases, J lost 7 bases, and 5 bases stayed unmatched. This CDR3 has 15 amino acids. CDR1 and CDR2 (germline): SGDLS, YYNGEE. The CDR3 loop is CASSVELAGAGTQYF. In nucleotides, the CDR3 is TGTGCCAGCAGCGTAGAACTAGCGGGGGCGGGGACCCAGTACTTC.

The CDR3 sequence: CASSSRTSGRFTDTQYF. The CDR3 coding sequence is TGTGCCAGCAGCTCCAGGACTAGCGGGAGGTTCACAGATACGCAGTATTTT. The chain carries TRBV7-8 and TRBJ2-3, with TRBD2 matching 14 bases. The CDR3 is 17 amino acids. CDR1 and CDR2 from the germline V gene are SGHVS and FQNEAQ. The V segment lost 4 bases and the J segment 2 bases; nucleotides outside the gene matches: 5.

This chain links TRBV5-1 with TRBJ2-5, with 9 bases that match TRBD2. V dropped 4 bases and J dropped 3; count of bases not matched to a gene: 4. The CDR3 length is 14 residues. Germline V gives CDR1 SGHRS, CDR2 YFSETQ. The CDR3 protein is CASSKGTSKETQYF. The CDR3 DNA is TGCGCCAGCAGCAAAGGGACTAGCAAAGAGACCCAGTACTTC.

V and J are TRBV12-5 and TRBJ2-1; 7 nucleotides agree with TRBD2. Germline-derived CDR1 and CDR2 are LGHNT and FRNRAP. Trimming at V came to 6 bases and at J to 10 bases, leaving 9 bases not matched to a gene. The CDR3 is 13 residues long. The CDR3 here is CASGLGSGTEQFF. CDR3 nucleotides: TGTGCTAGTGGCCTGGGGAGCGGGACCGAGCAGTTCTTC.

This clone appeared once. The genes are TRBV6-1 and TRBJ2-3; 9 bases agree with TRBD2. CDR1 and CDR2 (germline): MNHNS, SASEGT. The V and J ends lost 4 bases and 1 base, in that order; junction bases with no gene match: 3. The CDR3 length is 15 residues. CDR3 coding DNA: TGTGCCAGCAGTGTGGGCGGGAGGGGCACAGATACGCAGTATTTT. Protein: CASSVGGRGTDTQYF.

This clone appeared a single time. The chain joins TRBV27 to TRBJ2-1; 11 nucleotides line up with TRBD1. The CDR3 totals 15 residues. Germline V gene data show CDR1 as MNHEY and CDR2 as SMNVEV (reference sequence). The V gene end was trimmed by 4 bases and the J gene end by 5 bases; junction bases not matched to a gene: 4. CDR3 coding DNA: TGTGCCAGCAGTTGCCCGGGACAGGGGGACAATGAGCAGTTCTTC. Residues: CASSCPGQGDNEQFF.

The V and J genes are TRBV18 and TRBJ2-7; the D gene is possibly TRBD2 (6 bases). Germline CDR1 is KGHSH and CDR2 is LQKENI. Deletions cut 3 bases from V and 3 bases from J, with 9 bases between. The CDR3 consists of 13 residues. CDR3: CASSPSGFYEQYF. CDR3 sequence (DNA): TGTGCCAGCTCACCCAGCGGGTTCTACGAGCAGTACTTC. Drawing the rest from reference TRBV18 and TRBJ2-7, the complete variable domain is NAGVMQNPRHLVRRRGQEARLRCSPMKGHSHVYWYRQLPEEGLKFMVYLQKENIIDESGMPKERFSAEFPKEGPSILRIQQVVRGDSAAYFCASSPSGFYEQYFGPGTRLTVT.

This CDR3 reads CASRRSGTGFEDTQYF. The CDR3 coding sequence is TGTGCCAGTAGGAGATCCGGGACAGGGTTCGAAGATACGCAGTATTTT. The rearrangement links TRBV19 to TRBJ2-3; 9 nucleotides align to TRBD1. V lost 6 bases to trimming and J lost 5 bases; unmatched junction nucleotides: 12. The length of the CDR3 is 16 residues. The germline gives CDR1 LNHDA, CDR2 SQIVND (reference sequence).